Each of the 25 T cell receptor beta chains below was sequenced from the same sample in a study of T cell repertoires in cytomegalovirus infection. TCRdb processed the reads anew with MiXCR; each CDR3 protein has one entry. The sample records some 680,000 distinct CDR3 sequences, about a third being singletons. The sample consisted of PBMCs. These receptor sequences come from a human donor in good health (CMV status not recorded). Some clones in this sample may be carry-over from other donors' samples.

V and J are TRBV12-3 or TRBV12-4 and TRBJ1-5, with a possible D match to TRBD1 (5 bases). This CDR3 region has 16 residues. The V gene lost 2 bases and the J gene lost 2 bases, with 13 bases spanning the gap. As DNA, the CDR3 is TGTGCCAGCAGTTTATCAGGGAGGAAGGGCAATCAGCCCCAGCATTTT. Translating gives CASSLSGRKGNQPQHF.

This clonotype was detected ten times or more. The chain uses TRBV27 and TRBJ1-2; 7 bases agree with TRBD1. CDR3 size: 15 residues. J lost 6 bases, V lost 5 bases, and 12 bases had no gene match. CDR1 is MNHEY and CDR2 is SMNVEV in the germline V gene (reference sequence). The CDR3 DNA reads as TGTGCCAGCAGTCCGCGGACAGGTGGGCGTGATGGCTACACCTTC. This gives the protein CASSPRTGGRDGYTF.

CDR3 sequence reads: CSARDLGREWANIQYF. The CDR3 nucleotides are TGCAGTGCTAGAGATCTCGGCAGGGAATGGGCAAACATTCAGTACTTC. The chain has TRBV20-1 and TRBJ2-4, with D possibly being TRBD1 (5 bases). The V and J ends lost 0 bases and 6 bases respectively, with 18 bases between them. Germline CDR1 is DFQATT and CDR2 is SNEGSKA (reference sequence). The CDR3 is 16 amino acids.

This clonotype was found a few times. The chain uses TRBV12-3 or TRBV12-4 and TRBJ1-2; unclear D gene. The CDR3 covers 14 residues. Between the trimmed V and J ends, which lost 2 bases and 4 bases, there was a span of 11 bases. The CDR3 region is CASSLLSVGYGYTF. In nucleotides, the CDR3 is TGTGCCAGCAGTTTACTTTCGGTGGGCTATGGCTACACCTTC.

The table lists this clonotype with a few counts. The rearrangement links TRBV5-6 to TRBJ2-1; 9 bases match TRBD1. The V and J ends lost 4 bases and 6 bases, in that order; junction bases with no gene match: 8. CDR1 SGHDT and CDR2 YYEEEE come from the germline V gene. The CDR3 length is 15 residues. The CDR3 nucleotides are TGTGCCAGCAGCGCCACCGGGACAGGGATCAATGAGCAGTTCTTC. It codes for CASSATGTGINEQFF.

The chain has TRBV27 and TRBJ1-5; no firm D call. Germline-derived CDR1 and CDR2 are MNHEY and SMNVEV (reference sequence). Trimming left V 10 bases short and J 0 bases short, with 22 bases between. This CDR3 spans 17 amino acids. Here the CDR3 DNA reads TGTGCCACCTCTCCCAGGCTACGCGGATATAGCAATCAGCCCCAGCATTTT. It translates to CATSPRLRGYSNQPQHF.

The V and J genes are TRBV10-3 and TRBJ1-4, with TRBD1 as a possible D gene (6 bases). CDR1 and CDR2 (germline): ENHRY, SYGVKD. Trimming took off 4 bases at V and 6 bases at J, with 9 bases between the two ends. This CDR3 contains 13 residues. This chain's CDR3 is CAISGSGDEKLFF. In DNA form, the CDR3 reads TGTGCCATCAGTGGTTCAGGGGATGAAAAACTGTTTTTT.

The chain uses TRBV6-8 and TRBJ1-2; the match to TRBD1 covers 8 bases. CDR1 and CDR2 from the germline V gene are MNHGY and SAAAGT. Germline trimming cut 9 bases from V and 4 bases from J; bases unmatched to any gene: 7. The CDR3 runs 13 residues. Written as DNA, the CDR3 is TGTGCCAGTGCAGGACAGGGCACCTATGGCTACACCTTC. Residues: CASAGQGTYGYTF.

This clonotype has ten or more counts. This chain connects TRBV7-8 to TRBJ2-3; 8 bases match TRBD2. The V gene end was trimmed by 5 bases and the J gene end by 5 bases; junction bases not matched to a gene: 15. In germline, CDR1 is SGHVS, CDR2 FQNEAQ. The CDR3 consists of 17 residues. CDR3 nucleotides: TGTGCCAGCAGCGACCCTTTCGGGAGGGCATCCATAGATACGCAGTATTTT. As protein: CASSDPFGRASIDTQYF.

The rearrangement uses TRBV29-1 and TRBJ2-7, with 10 bases aligning to TRBD2. Trimming took 5 bases from V and 0 from J; bases not matched to a gene: 10. The CDR3 is 16 amino acids. From germline, CDR1 is SQVTM and CDR2 ANQGSEA. DNA of the CDR3: TGCAGCGTTATAGGGGTCGGACTAGCGGTCTCCTACGAGCAGTACTTC. Encoded protein: CSVIGVGLAVSYEQYF.

The chain couples TRBV28 to TRBJ1-2, with D possibly TRBD1 on 5 matching bases. The germline V and J ends were trimmed by 6 bases and 7 bases, with 18 bases remaining between them. Germline lookup yields CDR1 MDHEN and CDR2 SYDVKM. This CDR3 is 14 amino acids long. CDR3 sequence: CASRWGPGRSGYTF. For the CDR3, the DNA is TGTGCCAGCAGATGGGGCCCTGGGCGAAGTGGCTACACCTTC.

This clonotype was observed many times. The chain has TRBV7-2 and TRBJ1-1; D might be TRBD1 (5 bases). V was cut by 5 bases and J by 5 bases, with 15 bases left in between. Germline CDR1 is SGHTA and CDR2 is FQGNSA. CDR3 length equals 14 residues. CDR3 in amino acids: CASSPGTNPTEAFF. The CDR3 DNA is TGTGCCAGCAGCCCCGGGACCAATCCTACTGAAGCTTTCTTT.

Comments on this clonotype: This may arise from a read error, as a much more abundant clone is one base away. V and J are TRBV7-2 and TRBJ2-3; D is uncertain. Germline V lookup: CDR1 SGHTA, CDR2 FQGNSA. This CDR3 comprises 14 residues. The DNA for the CDR3 is TGTGCCAGCAGCTTAAATGGGGATAGAGATAGGCAGTATTTT. Translating gives CASSLNGDRDRQYF. The full variable domain, its missing parts supplied by reference TRBV7-2 and TRBJ2-3, is GAGVSQSPSNKVTEKGKDVELRCDPISGHTALYWYRQSLGQGLEFLIYFQGNSAPDKSGLPSDRFSAERTGGSVSTLTIQRTQQEDSAVYLCASSLNGDRDRQYFGPGTRLTVL.

In this sample, this clonotype turned up a few times. The CDR3: CASSLQGVSGYTF. In DNA form, the CDR3 reads TGTGCCAGCAGTTTACAGGGGGTCTCTGGCTACACCTTC. The chain has TRBV28 and TRBJ1-2; TRBD1 matches 7 bases. V lost 2 bases and J lost 7; bases outside the gene matches: 4. Germline V gene data show CDR1 as MDHEN and CDR2 as SYDVKM. The CDR3 length is 13 residues.

Regarding this clonotype: This could be a read error, since a much larger clone is one nucleotide away. The chain links TRBV7-2 to TRBJ2-2; 9 bases match TRBD1. This CDR3 has 14 residues. Unmatched junction bases numbered 1, after V lost 1 base and J lost 7 bases. Germline loops: CDR1 SGHTA, CDR2 FQGNSA. Written as DNA, the CDR3 is TGTGCCAGCAGCTTAGTGGGACAGGGCGGGGAGCTGTTTTTT. This encodes CASSLVGQGGELFF.

This clonotype was seen ten or more times. The CDR3 region has the DNA TGTGCCAGCAGCGTCACAGGGGCCCGCACAGATACGCAGTATTTT. The encoded protein is CASSVTGARTDTQYF. V is TRBV7-2 and J is TRBJ2-3; TRBD1 matches 7 bases. The CDR3 consists of 15 residues. Germline-derived CDR1 and CDR2 are SGHTA and FQGNSA. J gave up 1 base and V 5 bases, and 6 bases lay outside the gene matches. Variable domain in full (rest from reference TRBV7-2 and TRBJ2-3): GAGVSQSPSNKVTEKGKDVELRCDPISGHTALYWYRQSLGQGLEFLIYFQGNSAPDKSGLPSDRFSAERTGGSVSTLTIQRTQQEDSAVYLCASSVTGARTDTQYFGPGTRLTVL.

The chain joins TRBV4-1 to TRBJ2-2; TRBD2 aligns across 11 bases. V was pared by 5 bases and J by 5 bases, with 4 bases of the junction left unmatched. The length of the CDR3 is 15 residues. Germline loops: CDR1 MGHRA, CDR2 YSYEKL. CDR3 sequence reads: CASSSSGGRTGELFF. The CDR3 bases are TGCGCCAGCAGCTCTAGCGGGGGGAGGACCGGGGAGCTGTTTTTT.

The chain links TRBV10-3 to TRBJ2-7; 8 bases line up with TRBD2. J lost 5 bases, V lost 4 bases, and 7 bases had no gene match. From germline, CDR1 is ENHRY and CDR2 SYGVKD. CDR3 length: 14 residues. CDR3 in amino acids: CAISASGGLNEQYF. The DNA for the CDR3 is TGTGCCATCAGTGCCAGCGGGGGCCTCAACGAGCAGTACTTC.

This chain links TRBV7-1 with TRBJ2-7; 7 bases are a match to TRBD2. TRBV7-1 is identified as an open reading frame with a role that is uncertain. This CDR3 has 15 amino acids. Trimming at V came to 8 bases and at J to 0 bases, leaving 10 bases not matched to a gene. DNA of the CDR3: TGTGCCAGCTCCCCGCCAAGCGGGATCTCCTACGAGCAGTACTTC. Translated: CASSPPSGISYEQYF.

V gene TRBV19 combines with J gene TRBJ2-1, with TRBD2 matching 8 bases. CDR3 length equals 17 residues. Germline loops: CDR1 LNHDA, CDR2 SQIVND (reference sequence). V trimming: 5 bases; J trimming: 4 bases; junction bases outside the gene matches: 13. CDR3 nucleotides: TGTGCCAGTAGTTCTGGTCGAGCGGGGGCCCTATACAATGAGCAGTTCTTC. This gives the protein CASSSGRAGALYNEQFF.

The chain links TRBV28 to TRBJ2-7; weak D call: TRBD1 (6 bases). The CDR3 loop spans 12 amino acids. The V gene's germline CDR1 is MDHEN and CDR2 SYDVKM. The V end was cut by 7 bases, the J end by 6 bases, with 13 bases between. CDR3 loop: CASNQGQSEQYF. In DNA, the CDR3 is TGTGCCAGCAACCAGGGGCAGTCCGAGCAGTACTTC. Combining the CDR3 with reference TRBV28 and TRBJ2-7 gives the whole variable domain DVKVTQSSRYLVKRTGEKVFLECVQDMDHENMFWYRQDPGLGLRLIYFSYDVKMKEKGDIPEGYSVSREKKERFSLILESASTNQTSMYLCASNQGQSEQYFGPGTRLTVT.

The chain recombines TRBV5-6 with TRBJ2-4; D remains unclear. The CDR3 runs to 14 residues. V lost 7 bases and J 4 bases, leaving 15 bases between the germline ends. Germline loops: CDR1 SGHDT, CDR2 YYEEEE. The CDR3 DNA is TGTGCCAGCGCCAAGGTTAACCTGAAAAACATTCAGTACTTC. Its translation: CASAKVNLKNIQYF.

The sample holds one count of this clonotype. This chain joins TRBV24-1 and TRBJ2-5; the D gene is possibly TRBD2 (6 bases). The length of the CDR3 is 17 residues. V lost 1 base and J 3 bases, leaving 17 bases between the germline ends. CDR1 KGHDR and CDR2 SFDVKD come from the germline V gene. The CDR3 region is CATSDFGGPAHKETQYF. The CDR3 region has the DNA TGTGCCACCAGTGATTTCGGAGGGCCGGCCCACAAAGAGACCCAGTACTTC.

The rearrangement links TRBV12-3 or TRBV12-4 to TRBJ2-7; D uncertain. V was cut by 1 base and J by 0 bases, with 4 bases left in between. The CDR3 runs 13 residues. The CDR3 sequence is CASSLVASYEQYF. The DNA of the CDR3 is TGTGCCAGCAGTTTAGTCGCCTCCTACGAGCAGTACTTC.

This clonotype was recorded many times. The genes are TRBV7-2 and TRBJ2-7, with D perhaps matching TRBD2 (6 bases). V shed 2 bases and J shed 0 bases, with 8 bases lying between them. Germline V lookup: CDR1 SGHTA, CDR2 FQGNSA. The CDR3 extends over 14 amino acids. CDR3 DNA sequence: TGTGCCAGCAGCTTAACACTAGCCTCCTACGAGCAGTACTTC. Its translation: CASSLTLASYEQYF.